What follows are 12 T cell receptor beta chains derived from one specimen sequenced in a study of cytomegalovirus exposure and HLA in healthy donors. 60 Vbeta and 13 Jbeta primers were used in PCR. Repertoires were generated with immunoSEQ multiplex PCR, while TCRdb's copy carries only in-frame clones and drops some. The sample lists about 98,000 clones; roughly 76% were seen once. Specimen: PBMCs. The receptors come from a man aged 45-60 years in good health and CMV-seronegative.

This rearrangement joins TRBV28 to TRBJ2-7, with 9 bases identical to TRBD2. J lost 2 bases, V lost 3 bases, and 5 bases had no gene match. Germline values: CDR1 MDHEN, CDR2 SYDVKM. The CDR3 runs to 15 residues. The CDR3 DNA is TGTGCCAGCAGTTTGCCGGCTAGCGGGACCTACGAGCAGTACTTC. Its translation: CASSLPASGTYEQYF.

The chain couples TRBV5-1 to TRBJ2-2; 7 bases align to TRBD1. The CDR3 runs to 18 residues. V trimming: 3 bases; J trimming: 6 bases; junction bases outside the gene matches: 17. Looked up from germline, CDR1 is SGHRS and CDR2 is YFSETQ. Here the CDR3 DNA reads TGCGCCAGCAGCTCGGGACCGACAGGGTGGTTTGATTCCGGGGAGCTGTTTTTT. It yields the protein CASSSGPTGWFDSGELFF. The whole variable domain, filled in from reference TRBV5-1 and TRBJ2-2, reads KAGVTQTPRYLIKTRGQQVTLSCSPISGHRSVSWYQQTPGQGLQFLFEYFSETQRNKGNFPGRFSGRQFSNSRSEMNVSTLELGDSALYLCASSSGPTGWFDSGELFFGEGSRLTVL.

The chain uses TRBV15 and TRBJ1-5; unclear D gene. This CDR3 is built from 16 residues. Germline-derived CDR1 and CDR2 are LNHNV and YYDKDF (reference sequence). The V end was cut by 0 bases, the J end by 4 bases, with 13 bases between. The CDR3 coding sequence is TGTGCCACCAGCAGAGATCTACCCTCGCAAAATCAGCCCCAGCATTTT. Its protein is CATSRDLPSQNQPQHF.

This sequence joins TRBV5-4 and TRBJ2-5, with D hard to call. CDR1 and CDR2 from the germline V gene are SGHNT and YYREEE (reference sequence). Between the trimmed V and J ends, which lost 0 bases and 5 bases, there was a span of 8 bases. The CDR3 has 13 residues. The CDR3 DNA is TGTGCCAGCAGCTTGGTTCCAATCGAGACCCAGTACTTC. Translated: CASSLVPIETQYF.

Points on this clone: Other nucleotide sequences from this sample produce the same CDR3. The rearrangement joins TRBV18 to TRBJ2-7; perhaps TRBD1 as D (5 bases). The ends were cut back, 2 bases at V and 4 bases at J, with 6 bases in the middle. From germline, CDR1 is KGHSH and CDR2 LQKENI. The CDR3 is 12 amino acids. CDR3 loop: CASSPRGYEQYF. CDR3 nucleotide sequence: TGTGCCAGCTCACCAAGGGGATACGAGCAGTACTTC.

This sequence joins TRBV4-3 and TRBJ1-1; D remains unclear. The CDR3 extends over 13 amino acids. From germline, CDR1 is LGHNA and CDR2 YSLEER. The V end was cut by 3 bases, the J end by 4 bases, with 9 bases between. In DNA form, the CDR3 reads TGCGCCAGCAGCCAGGAAGGGAGCACTGAAGCTTTCTTT. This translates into CASSQEGSTEAFF.

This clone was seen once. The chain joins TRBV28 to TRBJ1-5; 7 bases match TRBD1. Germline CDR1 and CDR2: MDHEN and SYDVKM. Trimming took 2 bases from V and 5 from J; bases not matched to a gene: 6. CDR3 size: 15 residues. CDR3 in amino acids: CASSLRQGAYQPQHF. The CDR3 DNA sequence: TGTGCCAGCAGTTTAAGACAGGGTGCCTATCAGCCCCAGCATTTT.

The CDR3 is CASGFGGNYGYTF. CDR3 in DNA: TGTGCTAGTGGTTTTGGGGGGAACTATGGCTACACCTTC. This sequence joins TRBV12-5 and TRBJ1-2, with D possibly being TRBD1 (5 bases). This CDR3 has 13 residues. The V end lost 3 bases, the J end lost 2 bases, and 7 bases lay between the germline ends. Germline V gene sequence: CDR1 LGHNT, CDR2 FRNRAP.

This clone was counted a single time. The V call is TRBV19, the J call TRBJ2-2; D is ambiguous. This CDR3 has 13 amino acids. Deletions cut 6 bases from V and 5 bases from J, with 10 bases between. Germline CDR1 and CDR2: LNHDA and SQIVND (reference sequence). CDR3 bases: TGTGCCAGTAGGCCGGCGGTTACCGGGGAGCTGTTTTTT. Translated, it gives CASRPAVTGELFF.

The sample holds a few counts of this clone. CDR3 region: CASSFGTGMNTEAFF. The CDR3 bases are TGTGCCAGCAGTTTCGGGACAGGAATGAACACTGAAGCTTTCTTT. The rearrangement uses TRBV27 and TRBJ1-1; TRBD1 matches at 8 bases. The CDR3 length is 15 residues. Germline CDR1 MNHEY, CDR2 SMNVEV (reference sequence). V gave up 3 bases and J gave up 0 bases; unmatched junction bases: 3.

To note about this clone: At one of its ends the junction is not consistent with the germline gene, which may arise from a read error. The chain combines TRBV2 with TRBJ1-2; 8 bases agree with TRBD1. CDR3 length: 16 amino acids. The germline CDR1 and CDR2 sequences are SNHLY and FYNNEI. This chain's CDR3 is CASTVVFQGALYGCTF. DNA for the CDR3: TGTGCCAGCACCGTTGTCTTTCAGGGGGCGCTTTACGGCTGCACCTTC.

In DNA, the CDR3 is TGTGCCAGCAGTTCTTCTAGCGGGGGGAGCTCCTACAATGAGCAGTTCTTC. It codes for CASSSSSGGSSYNEQFF. The chain uses TRBV28 and TRBJ2-1; 11 nucleotides match TRBD2. The CDR3 loop spans 17 amino acids. V was pared by 4 bases and J by 0 bases, with 5 bases of the junction left unmatched. The germline CDR1 and CDR2 sequences are MDHEN and SYDVKM.